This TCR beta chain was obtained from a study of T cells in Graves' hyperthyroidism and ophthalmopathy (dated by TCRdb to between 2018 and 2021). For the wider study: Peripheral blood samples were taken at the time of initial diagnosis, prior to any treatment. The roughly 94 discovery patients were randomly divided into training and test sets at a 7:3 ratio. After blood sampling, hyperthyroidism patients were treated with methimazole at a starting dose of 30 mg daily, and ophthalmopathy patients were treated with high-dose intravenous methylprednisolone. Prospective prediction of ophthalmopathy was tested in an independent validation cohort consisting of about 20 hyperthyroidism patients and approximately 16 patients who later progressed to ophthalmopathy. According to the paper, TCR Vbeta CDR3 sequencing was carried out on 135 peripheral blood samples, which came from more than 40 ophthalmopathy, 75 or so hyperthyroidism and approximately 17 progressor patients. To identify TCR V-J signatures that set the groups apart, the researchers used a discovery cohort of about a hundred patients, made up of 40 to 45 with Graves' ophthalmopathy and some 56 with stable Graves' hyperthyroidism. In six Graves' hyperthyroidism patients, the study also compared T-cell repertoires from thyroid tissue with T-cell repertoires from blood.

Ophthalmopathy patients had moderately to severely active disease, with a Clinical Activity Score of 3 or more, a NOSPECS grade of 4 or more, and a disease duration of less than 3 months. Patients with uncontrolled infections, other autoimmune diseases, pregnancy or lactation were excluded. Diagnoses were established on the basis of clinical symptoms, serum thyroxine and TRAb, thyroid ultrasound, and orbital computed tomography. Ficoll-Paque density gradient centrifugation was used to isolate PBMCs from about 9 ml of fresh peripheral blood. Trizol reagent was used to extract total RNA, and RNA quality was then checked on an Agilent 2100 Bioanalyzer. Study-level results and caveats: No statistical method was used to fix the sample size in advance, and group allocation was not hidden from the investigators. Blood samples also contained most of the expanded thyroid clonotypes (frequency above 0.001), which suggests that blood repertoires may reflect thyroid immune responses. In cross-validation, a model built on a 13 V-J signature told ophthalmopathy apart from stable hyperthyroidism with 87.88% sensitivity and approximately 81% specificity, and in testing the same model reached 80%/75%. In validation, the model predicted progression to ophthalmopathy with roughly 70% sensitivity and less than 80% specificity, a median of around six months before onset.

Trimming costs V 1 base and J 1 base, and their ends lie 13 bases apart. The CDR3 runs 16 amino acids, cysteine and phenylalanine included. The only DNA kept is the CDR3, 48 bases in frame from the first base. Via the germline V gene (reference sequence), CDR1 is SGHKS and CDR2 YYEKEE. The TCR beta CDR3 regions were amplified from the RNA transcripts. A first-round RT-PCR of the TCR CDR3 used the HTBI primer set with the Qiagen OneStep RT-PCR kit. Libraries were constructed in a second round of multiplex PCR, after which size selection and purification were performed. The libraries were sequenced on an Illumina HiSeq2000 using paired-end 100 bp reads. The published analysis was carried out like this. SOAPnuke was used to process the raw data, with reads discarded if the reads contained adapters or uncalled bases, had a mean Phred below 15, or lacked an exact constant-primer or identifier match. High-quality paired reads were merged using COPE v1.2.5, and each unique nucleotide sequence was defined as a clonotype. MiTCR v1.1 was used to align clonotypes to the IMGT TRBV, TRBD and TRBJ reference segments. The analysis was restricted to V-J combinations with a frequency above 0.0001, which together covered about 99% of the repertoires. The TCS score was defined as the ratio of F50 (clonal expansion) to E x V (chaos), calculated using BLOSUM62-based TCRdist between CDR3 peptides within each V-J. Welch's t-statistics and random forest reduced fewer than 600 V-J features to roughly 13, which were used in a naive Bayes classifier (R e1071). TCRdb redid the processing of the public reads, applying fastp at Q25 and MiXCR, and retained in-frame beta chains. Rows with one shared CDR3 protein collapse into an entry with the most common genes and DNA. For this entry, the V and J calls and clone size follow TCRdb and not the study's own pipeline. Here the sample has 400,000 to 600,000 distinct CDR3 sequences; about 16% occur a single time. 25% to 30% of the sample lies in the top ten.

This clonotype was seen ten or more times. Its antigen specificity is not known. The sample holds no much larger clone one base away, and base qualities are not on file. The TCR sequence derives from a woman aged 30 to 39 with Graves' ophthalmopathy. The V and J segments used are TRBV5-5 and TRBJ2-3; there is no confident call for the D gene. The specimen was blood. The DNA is TGTGCCAGCAGCTTGACGGCCACAAGGGGCACAGATACGCAGTATTTT. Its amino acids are CASSLTATRGTDTQYF.